What follows are 24 T cell receptor beta chains derived from one specimen sequenced in a study of T cell changes during pregnancy in multiple sclerosis. Clones were sequenced by immunoSEQ multiplex PCR, and TCRdb holds only the in-frame ones, with some missing. This sample has about 57,000 clones, with around 90% found just once. This specimen was CD4+ T cells from peripheral blood mononuclear cells, taken in the second trimester of pregnancy. The receptor set was obtained from a female donor with multiple sclerosis, enrolled in a pregnancy study.

The chain carries TRBV6-1 and TRBJ1-3, with a weak D call TRBD1 (6 bases). CDR3 length: 14 residues. Germline values: CDR1 MNHNS, CDR2 SASEGT. The V and J ends lost 6 bases and 2 bases respectively, with 11 bases between them. The CDR3 nucleotides are TGTGCCAGCAGGAAAACAGGGACTGGAAACACCATATATTTT. It is translated as CASRKTGTGNTIYF.

V is TRBV28 and J is TRBJ2-3, with TRBD1 matching over 10 bases. Germline V gene lookup returns CDR1 MDHEN and CDR2 SYDVKM. This CDR3 region has 19 residues. The V and J ends lost 6 bases and 2 bases, in that order; junction bases with no gene match: 17. CDR3 residues: CASRTIWPGQGLFTDTQYF. CDR3 nucleotide sequence: TGTGCCAGCAGAACAATTTGGCCGGGACAGGGGCTCTTCACAGATACGCAGTATTTT. The full variable domain, its missing parts supplied by reference TRBV28 and TRBJ2-3, is DVKVTQSSRYLVKRTGEKVFLECVQDMDHENMFWYRQDPGLGLRLIYFSYDVKMKEKGDIPEGYSVSREKKERFSLILESASTNQTSMYLCASRTIWPGQGLFTDTQYFGPGTRLTVL.

The chain couples TRBV7-3 to TRBJ2-1, with D possibly TRBD1 on 6 matching bases. Trimming took 1 base from V and 0 from J, leaving 7 bases between them. The CDR3 runs 15 residues. Germline values: CDR1 SGHTA, CDR2 FQGTGA. CDR3 amino acids: CASSLRTASYNEQFF. The CDR3 DNA is TGTGCCAGCAGCTTAAGGACAGCCTCCTACAATGAGCAGTTCTTC.

V usage is TRBV27 and J usage is TRBJ2-7; D perhaps matches TRBD1 (6 bases). Between the trimmed V and J ends, which lost 4 bases and 3 bases, there was a span of 16 bases. Germline V CDR1 and CDR2: MNHEY, SMNVEV (reference sequence). CDR3 length: 15 residues. This chain's CDR3 is CASSSQTGWSYEQYF. The CDR3 region has the DNA TGTGCCAGCAGTTCCCAGACAGGATGGAGCTACGAGCAGTACTTC.

The chain carries TRBV7-2 and TRBJ2-1; 12 positions agree with TRBD2. Germline CDR1 is SGHTA and CDR2 is FQGNSA. After removal of 5 bases from V and 0 bases from J, the junction contained 8 bases not matched to a gene. The CDR3 contains 18 residues. The CDR3 protein is CASSPGLAGGPSYNEQFF. The CDR3 coding sequence is TGTGCCAGCAGCCCGGGGCTAGCGGGAGGGCCCTCCTACAATGAGCAGTTCTTC. Drawing the rest from reference TRBV7-2 and TRBJ2-1, the complete variable domain is GAGVSQSPSNKVTEKGKDVELRCDPISGHTALYWYRQSLGQGLEFLIYFQGNSAPDKSGLPSDRFSAERTGGSVSTLTIQRTQQEDSAVYLCASSPGLAGGPSYNEQFFGPGTRLTVL.

The chain joins TRBV5-1 to TRBJ2-7; 9 bases match TRBD1. Looked up from germline, CDR1 is SGHRS and CDR2 is YFSETQ. The CDR3 covers 14 residues. V shed 3 bases and J 4 bases; nucleotides not matched to a gene: 5. CDR3 coding DNA: TGCGCCAGCAGCTCCCCGGACAGGGGATACGAGCAGTACTTC. This translates into CASSSPDRGYEQYF.

The chain has TRBV19 and TRBJ2-5; TRBD1 aligns across 10 bases. This CDR3 is 17 amino acids long. In germline, CDR1 is LNHDA, CDR2 SQIVND (reference sequence). The trim removed 1 base at V and 6 bases at J, leaving 11 bases unmatched. CDR3 nucleotide sequence: TGTGCCAGTAGTATAGGGAAAAGGGACAGGGGATTTCAGACCCAGTACTTC. Amino acid sequence: CASSIGKRDRGFQTQYF.

V is TRBV21-1 and J is TRBJ2-3; TRBD2 is taken as the D call from the table, unchecked against the DNA. TRBV21-1 is assigned pseudogene status. The CDR3 consists of 16 residues. The CDR3 nucleotides read TGTGCCAGCAGCAAAGATTTAGTAGCCTTGGCAGATACGCAGTATTTT. Protein sequence: CASSKDLVALADTQYF.

A single count supports this clone. This chain connects TRBV5-5 to TRBJ2-7, with 10 bases identical to TRBD1. V lost 3 bases, J lost 5 bases, and 8 bases stayed unmatched. Germline loops: CDR1 SGHKS, CDR2 YYEKEE (reference sequence). There are 15 residues in the CDR3. CDR3 nucleotides: TGTGCCAGCAGCTCCCCGGACAGGGGGAGGAACGAGCAGTACTTC. It yields the protein CASSSPDRGRNEQYF.

This sequence joins TRBV5-1 and TRBJ2-3, with a weak D call TRBD2 (6 bases). V lost 5 bases, J lost 1 base, and 11 bases lay in between. The CDR3 spans 14 residues. The germline V gene encodes CDR1 SGHRS and CDR2 YFSETQ. The CDR3 DNA sequence: TGCGCCAGCAGTTCAGGCGGGGGCACAGATACGCAGTATTTT. Translating it yields CASSSGGGTDTQYF.

The chain recombines TRBV19 with TRBJ1-1; maybe TRBD1 (6 bases). This CDR3 has 15 amino acids. V was clipped by 6 bases and J by 2 bases, with 16 bases between them. Germline assignment: CDR1 LNHDA and CDR2 SQIVND (reference sequence). The CDR3 spells CASRQGRLENTEAFF. Written as DNA, the CDR3 is TGTGCCAGTAGACAGGGCCGATTGGAAAACACTGAAGCTTTCTTT.

This clone was counted a few times. The rearrangement links TRBV6-6 to TRBJ1-1; possible D gene TRBD1, 6 bases. CDR1 is MNHNY and CDR2 is SVGAGI in the germline V gene (reference sequence). V gave up 6 bases and J gave up 11 bases, with 16 bases separating them. This CDR3 contains 12 residues. The CDR3 nucleotides read TGTGCCAGCAGAGACCCAGGGGCGTGGGCTTTCTTT. Translation gives CASRDPGAWAFF.

V and J are TRBV9 and TRBJ1-2; a weak D match, TRBD1 (5 bases). The CDR3 has 15 residues. Trimming took 4 bases from V and 4 from J, leaving 17 bases between them. CDR1 SGDLS and CDR2 YYNGEE come from the germline V gene. CDR3 sequence (DNA): TGTGCCAGCAGCCCGGGGGGGGGAAACGGCTATGGCTACACCTTC. This sequence encodes CASSPGGGNGYGYTF.

This chain links TRBV7-8 with TRBJ2-7; TRBD2 aligns across 7 bases. Unmatched junction bases numbered 10, after V lost 7 bases and J lost 7 bases. The length of the CDR3 is 13 residues. CDR1 is SGHVS, CDR2 FQNEAQ, per germline. For the CDR3, the DNA is TGTGCCAGCACCGCAGGGACTACCCTGGAGCAGTACTTC. Translating it yields CASTAGTTLEQYF.

This chain connects TRBV6-1 to TRBJ1-2; no firm D call. The germline CDR1 and CDR2 sequences are MNHNS and SASEGT. Trimming removed 2 bases from V and 8 bases from J, with 12 bases in between. The CDR3 extends over 13 amino acids. In nucleotides, the CDR3 is TGTGCCAGCAGTGAATTGGTATCAGGAGGCTACACCTTC. It specifies CASSELVSGGYTF.

The gene calls are TRBV30 and TRBJ1-2; TRBD1 agrees at 7 bases. With 4 bases clipped from V and 7 bases from J, the junction kept 12 bases outside the gene matches. Germline CDR1 GTSNPN, CDR2 SVGIG (reference sequence). The CDR3 runs 14 residues. The CDR3 sequence: CAWKGDSLSSGYTF. Here the CDR3 DNA reads TGTGCCTGGAAGGGGGACAGCCTCAGCTCTGGCTACACCTTC.

The chain uses TRBV28 and TRBJ1-5; no reliable D call. V was cut by 6 bases and J by 5 bases, with 17 bases left in between. CDR1 and CDR2 (germline): MDHEN, SYDVKM. There are 15 residues in the CDR3. CDR3 amino acids: CASSVRTSRHQPQHF. In DNA form, the CDR3 reads TGTGCCAGCAGCGTACGGACTTCGCGGCATCAGCCCCAGCATTTT. Full variable domain (missing parts from reference TRBV28 and TRBJ1-5): DVKVTQSSRYLVKRTGEKVFLECVQDMDHENMFWYRQDPGLGLRLIYFSYDVKMKEKGDIPEGYSVSREKKERFSLILESASTNQTSMYLCASSVRTSRHQPQHFGDGTRLSIL.

The V and J genes are TRBV9 and TRBJ1-2; 7 bases match TRBD1. V lost 3 bases, J lost 1 base, and 9 bases stayed unmatched. The CDR3 spans 16 residues. From germline, CDR1 is SGDLS and CDR2 YYNGEE. The CDR3 DNA reads TGTGCCAGCAGCGCTCACGGGACAGACATTAACTATGGCTACACCTTC. Amino acid sequence: CASSAHGTDINYGYTF.

The chain links TRBV19 to TRBJ1-3; D not resolved. In germline, CDR1 is LNHDA, CDR2 SQIVND (reference sequence). Trimming left V 1 base short and J 0 bases short, with 10 bases between. This CDR3 is 16 amino acids long. For the CDR3, the DNA is TGTGCCAGTAGTATAGGCCAGGTTAACTCTGGAAACACCATATATTTT. Translated, it gives CASSIGQVNSGNTIYF.

The chain uses TRBV9 and TRBJ2-2; 11 bases fit TRBD2. The CDR3 has 19 residues. V shed 4 bases and J 6 bases; nucleotides not matched to a gene: 17. Looked up from germline, CDR1 is SGDLS and CDR2 is YYNGEE. The CDR3 sequence: CASSLVGPTSGGSPGELFF. The CDR3 DNA follows: TGTGCCAGCAGCCTAGTTGGGCCTACTAGCGGGGGCAGCCCCGGGGAGCTGTTTTTT.

The V and J genes are TRBV5-5 and TRBJ1-1, with D perhaps TRBD1 (6 bases). Trimming stripped 4 bases from V and 0 bases from J, with 19 bases between. This CDR3 spans 17 amino acids. Looked up from germline, CDR1 is SGHKS and CDR2 is YYEKEE (reference sequence). The CDR3 protein is CASSVRDTGYMNTEAFF. For the CDR3, the DNA is TGTGCCAGCAGCGTCCGGGACACCGGATACATGAACACTGAAGCTTTCTTT.

This chain connects TRBV28 to TRBJ2-7; D may be TRBD1 (6 bases). V dropped 5 bases and J dropped 3 bases, with 26 bases sitting between them. The CDR3 has 18 residues. Germline CDR1 and CDR2: MDHEN and SYDVKM. The CDR3: CASSPLGAGEIPGYEQYF. In DNA, the CDR3 is TGTGCCAGCAGTCCATTGGGGGCAGGGGAAATCCCAGGCTACGAGCAGTACTTC.

In this sample, this clone turned up a few times. The V and J genes are TRBV10-3 and TRBJ1-1; 11 nucleotides match TRBD1. CDR1 is ENHRY and CDR2 is SYGVKD in the germline V gene. Trimming removed 2 bases from V and 10 bases from J; junction bases left unmatched: 6. The CDR3 has 14 amino acids. The CDR3 sequence is CAISETDRGQGAFF. The CDR3 nucleotides are TGTGCCATCAGTGAGACGGACAGGGGGCAGGGAGCTTTCTTT.

This sequence joins TRBV19 and TRBJ2-5; D may be TRBD2 (6 bases). Germline loops: CDR1 LNHDA, CDR2 SQIVND (reference sequence). With 3 bases removed from V and 5 bases from J, the gap between germline ends came to 28 bases. The CDR3 extends over 19 amino acids. The CDR3 nucleotides read TGTGCCAGTAGTATCTCGTCTTCGGTGGGGGGTCGCAGCCCGGAGACCCAGTACTTC. Its translation is CASSISSSVGGRSPETQYF.